These 5 T cell receptor beta chains were sequenced from one sample in a study of T cells in Graves' hyperthyroidism and ophthalmopathy (dated by TCRdb to between 2017 and 2020). Libraries were built with multiplex PCR. Sequencing was performed on an Illumina HiSeq 2000. Amplification of TCR beta CDR3 regions was carried out from RNA transcripts. For the first round of RT-PCR on the TCR CDR3, the HTBI primer set was used together with the Qiagen OneStep RT-PCR kit. Using fastp at Q25 and MiXCR, TCRdb reprocessed the public reads and kept productive beta chains. Each entry merges the rows of one CDR3 protein and shows their most common DNA and genes. The sample data list 450,000 to 700,000 distinct CDR3 sequences, and under 60% of these were observed just once. The ten largest clones take up about 7.8% of the sample. Material: peripheral blood or thyroid tissue (not recorded which). These receptors were collected from a woman between 18 and 30 years old with Graves' hyperthyroidism.

The rearrangement joins TRBV5-1 to TRBJ1-5; 9 bases map to TRBD1. CDR1 and CDR2 (germline): SGHRS, YFSETQ. The CDR3 is made up of 16 amino acids. V gave up 3 bases and J gave up 0 bases; unmatched junction bases: 4. The CDR3 bases are TGCGCCAGCAGCTGGTGGACAGGGGATAGCAATCAGCCCCAGCATTTT. It translates to CASSWWTGDSNQPQHF.

The V gene is TRBV24-1, the J gene TRBJ2-2; no clear D. The CDR3 extends over 16 amino acids. Germline values: CDR1 KGHDR, CDR2 SFDVKD. V shed 0 bases and J shed 0 bases, with 7 bases lying between them. In DNA form, the CDR3 reads TGTGCCACCAGTGATTTGGGCCATTCGAACACCGGGGAGCTGTTTTTT. Residues: CATSDLGHSNTGELFF.

The chain has TRBV11-1 and TRBJ1-5, with D perhaps TRBD1 (6 bases). The V gene lost 5 bases and the J gene lost 1 base, with 12 bases spanning the gap. Looked up from germline, CDR1 is SGHAT and CDR2 is FQDESV (reference sequence). The CDR3 length is 15 residues. The CDR3 protein is CASSRAGQSNQPQHF. The CDR3 DNA is TGTGCCAGCAGCCGGGCGGGACAAAGCAATCAGCCCCAGCATTTT.

This clonotype came up many times. The chain combines TRBV7-2 with TRBJ2-5; maybe TRBD1 (6 bases). Germline CDR1 is SGHTA and CDR2 is FQGNSA. This CDR3 has 13 residues. V dropped 5 bases and J dropped 3 bases, with 10 bases sitting between them. CDR3 protein: CASSRTGKETQYF. CDR3 sequence (DNA): TGTGCCAGCAGCCGCACAGGGAAAGAGACCCAGTACTTC.

V and J are TRBV20-1 and TRBJ2-3; 11 bases align to TRBD2. Germline trimming cut 5 bases from V and 5 bases from J; bases unmatched to any gene: 6. Per the germline V gene, CDR1 is DFQATT and CDR2 is SNEGSKA (reference sequence). The CDR3 length is 14 residues. CDR3 nucleotide sequence: TGCAGTGCTGAACTAGCGGGAGAATTAGATACGCAGTATTTT. It codes for CSAELAGELDTQYF.